This TCR beta chain is from a study of glioma-infiltrating T cells after dendritic cell vaccination. Germline V CDR1 and CDR2: MNHEY, SVGAGI. The length of the CDR3 is 12 amino acids, counting both ends. This clone was observed a few times. Without the conserved terminal phenylalanine or tryptophan, this CDR3 likely stems from a read error. The limits of the CDR3 on the DNA are not certain, so only TCRdb's listed CDR3 is given. None of the glioblastoma patients had an isocitrate dehydrogenase mutation. PBMC were collected before vaccination, two weeks after the third vaccination, and at progression. The assay was immunoSEQ multiplex PCR, and TCRdb's table has in-frame clones only and misses some. The sample consists of under 100,000 clones, approximately 87% of them appearing once.

This specimen consisted of blood, obtained before dendritic cell vaccination. The receptor's source is a human donor with glioblastoma. The chain has TRBV6-5 and TRBJ2-7; the table's D call, TRBD1, was not checked against the DNA. The CDR3: CASSHPPLGQTS.